The 8 T cell receptor beta chains below were found in one sample sequenced in a study of synovial regulatory T cells in juvenile arthritis. The repertoire was sequenced with immunoSEQ multiplex PCR; TCRdb's copy has only in-frame clones and lacks some. The sample includes several thousand clones. Sequencing was performed on Treg cells from blood. Documented subset: remaining (HLA-DR-negative) circulating blood Treg cells. All receptors come from a donor under 30 with juvenile idiopathic arthritis.

The rearrangement uses TRBV11-1 and TRBJ2-2; TCRdb calls TRBD1, which cannot be checked without DNA. The CDR3 is 16 amino acids. DNA was not recorded. The germline V gene has CDR1 SGHAT and CDR2 FQDESV (reference sequence). CDR3 in amino acids: CASTHTRTGAAGELFF.

The CDR3 sequence is CASSLETGGNTIYF. This chain uses TRBV11-2 with TRBJ1-3; TCRdb indicates TRBD1, and absent DNA this call remains unverified. The germline V gene encodes CDR1 SGHAT and CDR2 FQNNGV. This CDR3 spans 14 amino acids. Only the protein is on record.

J is TRBJ1-4 and V is TRBV15; TCRdb proposes TRBD1, but this gene call is untestable without DNA. This CDR3 is 14 amino acids long. DNA is not recorded here. From germline, CDR1 is LNHNV and CDR2 YYDKDF (reference sequence). The CDR3 protein is CATGGWDEREKLFF.

The chain uses TRBV30 and TRBJ2-1; TCRdb proposes TRBD1, but this gene call is untestable without DNA. Germline-derived CDR1 and CDR2 are GTSNPN and SVGIG (reference sequence). The CDR3 contains 12 residues. The DNA is unrecorded. The CDR3 here is CASTGETNEQFF.

The V call is TRBV29-1, the J call TRBJ1-1. CDR3 length: 13 amino acids. A DNA sequence was not provided. Germline loops: CDR1 SQVTM, CDR2 ANQGSEA. The chain's CDR3 is CSGARQRNTEAFF.

This chain uses TRBV13 with TRBJ1-4. This CDR3 is 18 amino acids long. This entry has no DNA. Per the germline V gene, CDR1 is PRHDT and CDR2 is FYEKMQ (reference sequence). This CDR3 reads CASSLKAVGGAPNEKLFF.

The rearrangement uses TRBV7-8 and TRBJ1-5. Germline V gene data show CDR1 as SGHVS and CDR2 as FQNEAQ. The CDR3 is 18 amino acids. Only the protein is available. The CDR3 protein is CASSLDPIGSHSNQPQHF. Full variable domain (outside the CDR3, taken from reference TRBV7-8 and TRBJ1-5): GAGVSQSPRYKVAKRGQDVALRCDPISGHVSLFWYQQALGQGPEFLTYFQNEAQLDKSGLPSDRFFAERPEGSVSTLKIQRTQQEDSAVYLCASSLDPIGSHSNQPQHFGDGTRLSIL.

The chain has TRBV9 and TRBJ2-2. The germline CDR1 and CDR2 sequences are SGDLS and YYNGEE. CDR3 size: 16 residues. No DNA is recorded. CDR3 loop: CASSVNEPSNTGELFF.